These T cell receptor beta chains were read from a single sample in a study of blood T cells in healthy people across ages. TCRdb ran MiXCR on the 5' RACE reads and lists one entry per CDR3 protein. The sample has around 870,000 distinct CDR3 sequences, 29% seen once. The sequenced material came from blood. The origin of the receptors is an elderly woman in good health. Both conserved end residues are part of each CDR3. A D gene is named only where the DNA matches it firmly. Clone size is stated in some rows and not others, as once, few, many or a class when expanded.

clone size	D gene	V gene	J gene	CDR3 protein	CDR3 DNA
-	-	TRBV5-4	TRBJ2-1	CASSRVGPNNEQFF	TGTGCCAGCAGCCGTGTAGGGCCCAACAATGAGCAGTTCTTC
few	-	TRBV29-1	TRBJ1-1	CSVGTGNTEAFF	TGCAGCGTGGGGACGGGGAACACTGAAGCTTTCTTT
many	-	TRBV6-1	TRBJ2-5	CASSDRGRSQETQYF	TGTGCCAGCAGTGACCGCGGACGTAGCCAAGAGACCCAGTACTTC
-	-	TRBV28	TRBJ1-4	CASMGEKLFF	TGTGCCAGCATGGGGGAAAAACTGTTTTTT
many	TRBD1	TRBV12-3/TRBV12-4	TRBJ2-7	CASSTGTGGDEQYF	TGTGCCAGCAGTACCGGGACAGGGGGCGACGAGCAGTACTTC
many	-	TRBV14	TRBJ2-3	CASSRIQGSTDTQYF	TGTGCCAGCAGCCGTATTCAGGGGAGCACAGATACGCAGTATTTT
many	TRBD2	TRBV7-2	TRBJ2-3	CASSLAPRAAGGTQYF	TGTGCCAGCAGCTTAGCCCCTCGGGCGGCGGGAGGTACGCAGTATTTT
-	TRBD2	TRBV9	TRBJ2-3	CASSARTSLGADTQYF	TGTGCCAGCAGCGCTCGGACTAGCTTGGGGGCAGATACGCAGTATTTT
many	-	TRBV12-3/TRBV12-4	TRBJ1-2	CASSLMEGNYGYTF	TGTGCCAGCAGTTTAATGGAGGGAAACTATGGCTACACCTTC
many	-	TRBV9	TRBJ2-7	CASSVEADPYEQYF	TGTGCCAGCAGCGTAGAGGCGGACCCCTACGAGCAGTACTTC
-	-	TRBV7-8	TRBJ1-1	CASSFSPRGTEAFF	TGTGCCAGCAGCTTTTCGCCAAGGGGCACTGAAGCTTTCTTT